Each of the 3 T cell receptor beta chains below was sequenced from the same sample in a study of early T cells in non-severe SARS-CoV-2 infection. In TCRdb, the 5' RACE reads were re-called with MiXCR into one record per CDR3 protein. There are 55,000 to 85,000 distinct CDR3 sequences in the sample; 9% to 10% occur only once, and roughly a sixth lies in the top ten. This specimen was whole blood, taken at baseline. Every receptor here comes from an adult who was a healthcare worker with PCR-confirmed SARS-CoV-2 infection or an uninfected control (not recorded which).

This clonotype was counted between two and nine times. The chain uses TRBV12-3 or TRBV12-4 and TRBJ2-1; D call uncertain. V was trimmed by 10 bases and J by 10 bases, leaving 14 bases between them. The CDR3 contains 11 residues. In DNA, the CDR3 is TGTGCCACCTCCCTTATCGGGGAGCAGTTCTTC. This gives the protein CATSLIGEQFF.

This clonotype occurred a few times. The chain joins TRBV20-1 to TRBJ2-7; unclear D gene. Germline CDR1 DFQATT, CDR2 SNEGSKA (reference sequence). V lost 3 bases and J lost 6, with 9 bases in between. The CDR3 loop spans 11 amino acids. CDR3 amino acids: CSARFVREQYF. The CDR3 DNA reads as TGCAGTGCTAGGTTCGTTCGCGAGCAGTACTTC.

This clonotype was recorded a few times. The rearrangement links TRBV19 to TRBJ1-2, with D possibly being TRBD1 (6 bases). The V end lost 5 bases, the J end lost 4 bases, and 17 bases lay between the germline ends. Germline CDR1 is LNHDA and CDR2 is SQIVND (reference sequence). The CDR3 totals 15 residues. CDR3 protein: CASSRPTGTTYGYTF. For the CDR3, the DNA is TGTGCCAGTAGTCGCCCGACCGGGACAACCTATGGCTACACCTTC.